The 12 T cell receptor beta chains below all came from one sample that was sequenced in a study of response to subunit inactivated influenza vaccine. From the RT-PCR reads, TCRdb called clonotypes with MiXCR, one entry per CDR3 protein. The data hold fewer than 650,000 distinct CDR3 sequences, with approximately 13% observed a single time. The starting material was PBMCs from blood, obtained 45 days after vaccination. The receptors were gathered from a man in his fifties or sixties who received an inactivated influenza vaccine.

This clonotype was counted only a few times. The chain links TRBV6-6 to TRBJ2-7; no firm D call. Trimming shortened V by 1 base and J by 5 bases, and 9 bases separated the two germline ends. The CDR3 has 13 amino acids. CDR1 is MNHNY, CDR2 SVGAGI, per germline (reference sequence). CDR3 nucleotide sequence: TGTGCCAGCAGTTACTACAATTCTAACGAGCAGTACTTC. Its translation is CASSYYNSNEQYF.

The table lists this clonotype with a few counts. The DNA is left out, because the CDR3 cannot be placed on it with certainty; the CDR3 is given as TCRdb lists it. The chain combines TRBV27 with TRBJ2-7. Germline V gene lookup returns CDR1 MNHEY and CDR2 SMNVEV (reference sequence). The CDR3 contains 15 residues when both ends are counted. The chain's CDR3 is CASSSSTGGPYEQYF.

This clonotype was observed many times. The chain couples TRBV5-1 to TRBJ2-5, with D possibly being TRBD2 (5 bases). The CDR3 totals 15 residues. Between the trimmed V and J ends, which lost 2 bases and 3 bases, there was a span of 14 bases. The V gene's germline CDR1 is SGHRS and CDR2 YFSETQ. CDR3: CASSLRGYREETQYF. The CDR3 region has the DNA TGCGCCAGCAGCTTAAGAGGGTACCGGGAAGAGACCCAGTACTTC.

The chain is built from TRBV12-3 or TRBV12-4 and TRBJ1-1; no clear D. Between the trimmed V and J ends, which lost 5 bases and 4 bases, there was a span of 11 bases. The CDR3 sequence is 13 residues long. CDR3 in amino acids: CASSHGLTTEAFF. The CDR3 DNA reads TGTGCCAGCAGTCATGGACTGACCACTGAAGCTTTCTTT.

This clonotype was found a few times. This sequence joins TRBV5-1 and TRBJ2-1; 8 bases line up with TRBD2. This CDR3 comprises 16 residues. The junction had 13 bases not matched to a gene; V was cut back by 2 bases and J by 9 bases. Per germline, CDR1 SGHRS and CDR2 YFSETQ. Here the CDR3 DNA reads TGCGCCAGCAGCTTCGGGGCAACGGGAGGGCCGATTGAGCAGTTCTTC. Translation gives CASSFGATGGPIEQFF.

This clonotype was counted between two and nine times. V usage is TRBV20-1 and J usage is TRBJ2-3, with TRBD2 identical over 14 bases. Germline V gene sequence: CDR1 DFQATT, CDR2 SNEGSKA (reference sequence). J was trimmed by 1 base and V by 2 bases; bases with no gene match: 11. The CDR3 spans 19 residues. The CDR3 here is CSARPWGTSGRRGTDTQYF. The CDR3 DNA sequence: TGCAGTGCTAGACCCTGGGGGACTAGCGGGAGAAGGGGCACAGATACGCAGTATTTT.

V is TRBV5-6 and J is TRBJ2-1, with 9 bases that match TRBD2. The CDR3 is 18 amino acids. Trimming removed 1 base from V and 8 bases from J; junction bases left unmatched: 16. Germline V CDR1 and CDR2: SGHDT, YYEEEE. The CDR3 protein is CASSLPRTDLAGRDEQFF. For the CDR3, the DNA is TGTGCCAGCAGCTTGCCGCGCACCGATCTAGCGGGAAGAGATGAGCAGTTCTTC.

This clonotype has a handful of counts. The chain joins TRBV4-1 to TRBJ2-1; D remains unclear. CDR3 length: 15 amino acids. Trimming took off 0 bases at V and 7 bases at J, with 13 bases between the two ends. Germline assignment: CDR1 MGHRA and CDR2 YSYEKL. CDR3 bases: TGCGCCAGCAGCCAAGAGGTGAGAAAAGTGAATGAGCAGTTCTTC. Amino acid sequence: CASSQEVRKVNEQFF.

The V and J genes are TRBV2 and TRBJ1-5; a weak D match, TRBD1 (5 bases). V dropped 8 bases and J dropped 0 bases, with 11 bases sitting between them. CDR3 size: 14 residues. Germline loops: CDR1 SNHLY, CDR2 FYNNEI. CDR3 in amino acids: CASDRGYSNQPQHF. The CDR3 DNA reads TGTGCCAGCGATAGGGGATATAGCAATCAGCCCCAGCATTTT.

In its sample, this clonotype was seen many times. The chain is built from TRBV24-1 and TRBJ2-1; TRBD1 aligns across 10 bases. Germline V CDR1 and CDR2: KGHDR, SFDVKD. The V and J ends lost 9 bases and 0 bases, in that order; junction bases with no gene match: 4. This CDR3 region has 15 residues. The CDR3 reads CATRGQGDSYNEQFF. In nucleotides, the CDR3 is TGTGCCACCCGAGGACAGGGGGACTCCTACAATGAGCAGTTCTTC.

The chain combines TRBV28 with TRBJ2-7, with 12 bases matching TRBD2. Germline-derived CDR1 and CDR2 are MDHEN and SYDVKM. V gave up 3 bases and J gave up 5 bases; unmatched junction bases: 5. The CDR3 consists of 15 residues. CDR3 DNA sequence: TGTGCCAGCAGTTTCCTAGCGGGAGGGTCCAACGAGCAGTACTTC. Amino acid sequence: CASSFLAGGSNEQYF. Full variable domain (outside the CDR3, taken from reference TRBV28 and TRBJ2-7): DVKVTQSSRYLVKRTGEKVFLECVQDMDHENMFWYRQDPGLGLRLIYFSYDVKMKEKGDIPEGYSVSREKKERFSLILESASTNQTSMYLCASSFLAGGSNEQYFGPGTRLTVT.

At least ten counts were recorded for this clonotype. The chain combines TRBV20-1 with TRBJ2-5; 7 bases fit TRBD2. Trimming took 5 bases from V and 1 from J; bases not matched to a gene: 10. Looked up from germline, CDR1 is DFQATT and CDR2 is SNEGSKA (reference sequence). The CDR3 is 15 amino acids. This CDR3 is CSARPILATQETQYF. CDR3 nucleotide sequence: TGCAGTGCTCGACCAATACTAGCGACCCAAGAGACCCAGTACTTC.